The present TCR beta chain was sequenced within a study of blood T cell repertoires in COVID-19. Overall study context: Samples taken during acute and convalescent COVID-19 were collected in the United States, Italy and Spain.

Losses at the gene ends were 6 bases for V and 3 bases for J; bases not matched to a gene: 8. The CDR3 extends over 14 amino acids. CDR1 and CDR2 from the germline V gene are SQVTM and ANQGSEA. Per the study methods: Amplification of reference gene primers provided the estimated nucleated cell counts. Here immunoSEQ multiplex PCR was the method, and the copy in TCRdb shows in-frame clones only, minus some. That table furnishes V, J and clone size, whereas the DNA furnished D and trimming. The sample lists about 280,000 clones; approximately 91% were seen once. The sequenced sample was peripheral blood. This TCR derives from a man aged 18 to 29 with active or convalescent COVID-19. The genes are TRBV29-1 and TRBJ2-1; 7 bases fit TRBD1. The CDR3 region has the DNA TGCAGCGTAGAAACAGGGGCGAACTACAATGAGCAGTTCTTC. This encodes CSVETGANYNEQFF.